This T cell receptor beta chain was obtained from a study of T cells expressing NK-cell markers. TCRdb reworked the 5' RACE reads into one entry per CDR3 protein, no DNA. Its table lists more than 20,000 distinct CDR3 sequences. CDR1 and CDR2 (germline): SQVTM, ANQGSEA. This CDR3 is 13 amino acids long. Sequencing input: blood T cells: a sorted CD56 or NKG2C T cell subset, CD4+ or CD8+ T cells, or bulk PBMC T cells (not recorded which). The rearrangement uses TRBV29-1 and TRBJ1-2. The source of this sequence is a man aged 18-70 years in good health. CDR3 amino acids: CSVEDPPQDGYTF.